Presented here are 14 T cell receptor beta chains from one specimen sequenced in a study of blood T cell repertoires in COVID-19. Only in-frame clones appear in the TCRdb table, and some are missing; sequencing was by immunoSEQ multiplex PCR. The sample comprises over 130,000 clones, approximately 89% of which are singletons, and roughly 28% rests with the top ten. Source material: peripheral blood. The receptor set was obtained from a human donor in a cohort sampled during active COVID-19.

This chain joins TRBV2 and TRBJ2-1, with TRBD2 matching 9 bases. Germline trimming cut 9 bases from V and 5 bases from J; bases unmatched to any gene: 8. The germline gives CDR1 SNHLY, CDR2 FYNNEI. CDR3 length equals 14 residues. The CDR3: CASYWTSEHNEQFF. The CDR3 DNA is TGTGCCAGTTATTGGACTAGCGAACACAATGAGCAGTTCTTC.

The chain carries TRBV4-2 and TRBJ1-4; 8 positions match TRBD1. The V gene end was trimmed by 0 bases and the J gene end by 5 bases; junction bases not matched to a gene: 5. Germline V CDR1 and CDR2: LGHNA, YNFKEQ. The CDR3 spans 16 residues. CDR3 DNA sequence: TGTGCCAGCAGCCAAGATCACAGGGGGGGGAATGAAAAACTGTTTTTT. It is translated as CASSQDHRGGNEKLFF.

This clone was counted a few times. This sequence joins TRBV30 and TRBJ2-2; D possibly corresponds to TRBD2 (6 bases). The CDR3 covers 11 residues. Trimming took 7 bases from V and 6 from J, leaving 9 bases between them. CDR1 and CDR2 from the germline V gene are GTSNPN and SVGIG (reference sequence). As DNA, the CDR3 is TGTGCCTTACGACTAGCCGGGGAGCTGTTTTTT. This sequence encodes CALRLAGELFF. Filled out from reference TRBV30 and TRBJ2-2, the complete variable domain reads SQTIHQWPATLVQPVGSPLSLECTVEGTSNPNLYWYRQAAGRGLQLLFYSVGIGQISSEVPQNLSASRPQDRQFILSSKKLLLSDSGFYLCALRLAGELFFGEGSRLTVL.

V usage is TRBV15 and J usage is TRBJ2-2, with TRBD2 identical over 13 bases. This CDR3 has 15 residues. The germline gives CDR1 LNHNV, CDR2 YYDKDF (reference sequence). V lost 5 bases to trimming and J lost 7 bases; unmatched junction nucleotides: 4. CDR3 protein: CATSRLAGGYGELFF. The CDR3, as DNA: TGTGCCACCAGCCGACTAGCGGGGGGTTACGGGGAGCTGTTTTTT.

This clone appeared a single time. The chain couples TRBV7-2 to TRBJ2-7; 11 bases match TRBD2. The CDR3 covers 16 residues. J gave up 4 bases and V 0 bases, and 5 bases lay outside the gene matches. Germline CDR1 SGHTA, CDR2 FQGNSA. The CDR3 DNA reads TGTGCCAGCAGCTTAGCTAGGTCTAGCGGGGGGTACGAGCAGTACTTC. Amino acid sequence: CASSLARSSGGYEQYF.

The CDR3 sequence: CASSYQGVEAFF. The CDR3 DNA is TGTGCCAGCAGTTACCAGGGTGTAGAAGCTTTCTTT. J is TRBJ1-1 and V is TRBV6-6, with D perhaps matching TRBD1 (5 bases). CDR1 and CDR2 (germline): MNHNY, SVGAGI (reference sequence). This CDR3 comprises 12 residues. V gave up 2 bases and J gave up 8 bases, with 9 bases separating them.

The chain uses TRBV5-1 and TRBJ1-2; tentatively, D is TRBD1 (6 bases). The germline CDR1 and CDR2 sequences are SGHRS and YFSETQ. This CDR3 is 15 amino acids long. V lost 0 bases and J 1 base, leaving 10 bases between the germline ends. This CDR3 reads CASSLADSVNYGYTF. DNA of the CDR3: TGCGCCAGCAGCTTGGCGGACAGCGTTAACTATGGCTACACCTTC. The full variable domain, rest sourced from reference TRBV5-1 and TRBJ1-2, is KAGVTQTPRYLIKTRGQQVTLSCSPISGHRSVSWYQQTPGQGLQFLFEYFSETQRNKGNFPGRFSGRQFSNSRSEMNVSTLELGDSALYLCASSLADSVNYGYTFGSGTRLTVV.

This chain connects TRBV7-8 to TRBJ2-7; TRBD1 matches 10 bases. This CDR3 region has 17 residues. Trimming removed 4 bases from V and 3 bases from J; junction bases left unmatched: 12. The V gene's germline CDR1 is SGHVS and CDR2 FQNEAQ. CDR3 sequence reads: CASSSTIGTGAIYEQYF. In nucleotides, the CDR3 is TGTGCCAGCAGCTCTACCATTGGGACAGGGGCTATCTACGAGCAGTACTTC.

Comment on this clone: Different DNA sequences within this sample yield the same CDR3. The V and J genes are TRBV3-1 (or the pseudogene TRBV3-2) and TRBJ1-2, with TRBD1 identical over 11 bases. Trimming cost V 5 bases and J 7 bases; bases outside gene matches: 6. This CDR3 comprises 14 residues. The germline V gene encodes CDR1 LGHDT and CDR2 YNNKEL (reference sequence). CDR3 loop: CASSLGQGAFGYTF. The DNA of the CDR3 is TGTGCCAGCAGCTTAGGACAGGGGGCGTTTGGCTACACCTTC.

The chain has TRBV19 and TRBJ2-1, with D tentatively TRBD2 (7 bases). CDR1 is LNHDA and CDR2 is SQIVND in the germline V gene (reference sequence). The CDR3 spans 14 residues. V dropped 6 bases and J dropped 0 bases, with 9 bases sitting between them. For the CDR3, the DNA is TGTGCCAGTAGCGGGGGGCCCTCCTACAATGAGCAGTTCTTC. Encoded protein: CASSGGPSYNEQFF.

Only one count was recorded for this clone. The chain employs TRBV6-5 and TRBJ1-4; 8 bases are shared with TRBD1. V lost 0 bases to trimming and J lost 4 bases; unmatched junction nucleotides: 1. Germline V CDR1 and CDR2: MNHEY, SVGAGI. This CDR3 contains 15 residues. The CDR3 loop is CASSYSTGVNEKLFF. As DNA, the CDR3 is TGTGCCAGCAGTTACTCGACAGGGGTTAATGAAAAACTGTTTTTT.

This clone was picked up one time. The chain has TRBV5-4 and TRBJ2-1; tentative D call: TRBD2 (6 bases). This CDR3 is 18 amino acids long. Germline CDR1 SGHNT, CDR2 YYREEE (reference sequence). Deletions cut 4 bases from V and 0 bases from J, with 20 bases between. The CDR3 DNA is TGTGCCAGCAGCCTGGGCCCTGGGACTTCCCCCTCCTACAATGAGCAGTTCTTC. As protein: CASSLGPGTSPSYNEQFF.

V usage is TRBV25-1 and J usage is TRBJ1-1; 9 nucleotides agree with TRBD1. Germline loops: CDR1 MGHDK, CDR2 SYGVNS. The CDR3 is 16 residues long. The V segment lost 2 bases and the J segment 3 bases; nucleotides outside the gene matches: 7. The CDR3 region is CASSEVTQGAYTEAFF. CDR3 nucleotides: TGTGCCAGCAGTGAAGTCACACAGGGGGCGTACACTGAAGCTTTCTTT.

This clone was detected only a few times. Within the sample, other DNA sequences also encode this same CDR3. The rearrangement joins TRBV7-2 to TRBJ2-7; the D is unclear. The CDR3 length is 12 residues. V lost 1 base, J lost 3 bases, and 4 bases lay in between. CDR1 is SGHTA and CDR2 is FQGNSA in the germline V gene. The CDR3 DNA reads as TGTGCCAGCAGCTTAGTCCTCTACGAGCAGTACTTC. The encoded protein is CASSLVLYEQYF.